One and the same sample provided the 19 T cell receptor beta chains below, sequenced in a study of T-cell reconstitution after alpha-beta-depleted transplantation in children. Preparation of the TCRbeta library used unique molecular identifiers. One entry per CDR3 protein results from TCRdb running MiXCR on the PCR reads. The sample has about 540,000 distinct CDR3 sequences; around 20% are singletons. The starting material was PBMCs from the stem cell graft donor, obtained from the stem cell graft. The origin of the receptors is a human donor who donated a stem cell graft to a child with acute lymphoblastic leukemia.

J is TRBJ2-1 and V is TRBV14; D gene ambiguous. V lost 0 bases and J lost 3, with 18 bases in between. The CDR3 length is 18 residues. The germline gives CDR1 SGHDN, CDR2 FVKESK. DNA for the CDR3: TGTGCCAGCAGCCAAGATCTATTTAGCCTGGGGAACTACAATGAGCAGTTCTTC. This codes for CASSQDLFSLGNYNEQFF.

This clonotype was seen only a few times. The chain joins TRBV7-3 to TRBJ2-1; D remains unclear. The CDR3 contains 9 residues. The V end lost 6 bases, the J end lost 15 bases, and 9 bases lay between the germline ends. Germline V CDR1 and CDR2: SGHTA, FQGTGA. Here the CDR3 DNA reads TGTGCCAGCAGGGATTGCTGGTTCTTC. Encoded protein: CASRDCWFF.

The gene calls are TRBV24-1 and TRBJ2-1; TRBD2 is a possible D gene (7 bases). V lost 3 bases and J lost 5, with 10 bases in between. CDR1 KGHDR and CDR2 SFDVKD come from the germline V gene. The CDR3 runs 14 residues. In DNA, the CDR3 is TGTGCCACCAGTGATAGCGGGACACACAATGAGCAGTTCTTC. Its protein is CATSDSGTHNEQFF.

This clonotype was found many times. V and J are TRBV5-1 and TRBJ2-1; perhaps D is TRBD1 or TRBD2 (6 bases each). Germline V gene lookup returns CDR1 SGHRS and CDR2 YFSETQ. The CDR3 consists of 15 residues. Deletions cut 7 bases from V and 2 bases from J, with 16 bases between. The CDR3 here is CASSRDGGAYNEQFF. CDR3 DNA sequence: TGCGCCAGCTCCCGGGACGGGGGCGCCTACAATGAGCAGTTCTTC.

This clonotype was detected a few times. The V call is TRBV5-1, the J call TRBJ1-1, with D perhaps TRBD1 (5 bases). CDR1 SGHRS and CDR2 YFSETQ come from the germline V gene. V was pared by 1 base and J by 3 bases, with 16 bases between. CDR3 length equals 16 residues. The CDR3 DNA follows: TGCGCCAGCAGCTTGCGGGACGGACCCCGGGACACTGAAGCTTTCTTT. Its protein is CASSLRDGPRDTEAFF.

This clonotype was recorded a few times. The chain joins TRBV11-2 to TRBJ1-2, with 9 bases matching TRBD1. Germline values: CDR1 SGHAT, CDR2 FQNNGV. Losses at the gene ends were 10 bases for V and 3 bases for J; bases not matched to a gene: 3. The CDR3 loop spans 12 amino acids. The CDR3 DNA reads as TGTGCCATCCGGACAGGGGACTATGGCTACACCTTC. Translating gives CAIRTGDYGYTF.

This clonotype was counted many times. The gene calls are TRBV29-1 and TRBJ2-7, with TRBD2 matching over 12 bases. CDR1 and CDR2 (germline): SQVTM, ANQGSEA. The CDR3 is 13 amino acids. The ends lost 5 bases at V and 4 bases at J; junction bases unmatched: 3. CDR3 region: CSVLTSGRYEQYF. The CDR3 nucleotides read TGCAGCGTTCTAACTAGCGGGAGGTACGAGCAGTACTTC.

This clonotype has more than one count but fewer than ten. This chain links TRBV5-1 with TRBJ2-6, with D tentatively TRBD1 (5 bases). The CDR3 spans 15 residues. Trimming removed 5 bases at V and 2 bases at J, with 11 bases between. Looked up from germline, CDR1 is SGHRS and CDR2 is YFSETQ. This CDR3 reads CASRDPGTGANVLTF. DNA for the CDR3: TGCGCCAGCAGGGATCCAGGGACTGGGGCCAACGTCCTGACTTTC.

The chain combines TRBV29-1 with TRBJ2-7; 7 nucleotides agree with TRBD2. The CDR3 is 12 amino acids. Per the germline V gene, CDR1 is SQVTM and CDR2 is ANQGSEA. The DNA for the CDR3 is TGCAGTTCCGTGGGGAGGGATTACGAGCAGTACTTC. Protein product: CSSVGRDYEQYF.

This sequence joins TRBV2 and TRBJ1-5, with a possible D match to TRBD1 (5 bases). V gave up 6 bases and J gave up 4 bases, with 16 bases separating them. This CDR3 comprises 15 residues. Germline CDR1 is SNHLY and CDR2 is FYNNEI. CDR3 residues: CASRGSTRENQPQHF. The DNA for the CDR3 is TGTGCCAGCAGAGGTAGTACCAGGGAGAATCAGCCCCAGCATTTT.

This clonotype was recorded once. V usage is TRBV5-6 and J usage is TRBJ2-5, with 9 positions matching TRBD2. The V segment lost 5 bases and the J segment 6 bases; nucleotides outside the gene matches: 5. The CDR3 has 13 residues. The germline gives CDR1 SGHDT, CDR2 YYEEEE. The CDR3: CASSVGLAQTQYF. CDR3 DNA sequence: TGTGCCAGCAGTGTCGGACTAGCGCAGACCCAGTACTTC.

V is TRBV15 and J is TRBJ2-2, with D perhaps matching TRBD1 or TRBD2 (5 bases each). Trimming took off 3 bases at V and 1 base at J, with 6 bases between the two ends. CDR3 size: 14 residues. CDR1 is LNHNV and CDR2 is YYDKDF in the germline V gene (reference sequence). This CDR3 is CATSRGRNTGELFF. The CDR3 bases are TGTGCCACCAGCAGGGGACGGAACACCGGGGAGCTGTTTTTT. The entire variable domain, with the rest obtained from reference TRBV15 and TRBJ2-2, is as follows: DAMVIQNPRYQVTQFGKPVTLSCSQTLNHNVMYWYQQKSSQAPKLLFHYYDKDFNNEADTPDNFQSRRPNTSFCFLDIRSPGLGDTAMYLCATSRGRNTGELFFGEGSRLTVL.

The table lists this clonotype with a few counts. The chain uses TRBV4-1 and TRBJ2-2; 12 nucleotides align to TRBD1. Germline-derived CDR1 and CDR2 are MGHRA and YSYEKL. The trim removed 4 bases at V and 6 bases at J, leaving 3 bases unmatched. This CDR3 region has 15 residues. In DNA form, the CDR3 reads TGCGCCAGCAGCCCGGGACAGGGGGCGGCCGGGGAGCTGTTTTTT. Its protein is CASSPGQGAAGELFF.

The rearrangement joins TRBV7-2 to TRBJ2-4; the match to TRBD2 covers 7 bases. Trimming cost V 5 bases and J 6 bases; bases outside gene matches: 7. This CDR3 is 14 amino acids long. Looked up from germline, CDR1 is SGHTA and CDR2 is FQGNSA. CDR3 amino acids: CASSPQGGRNIQYF. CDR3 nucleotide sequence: TGTGCCAGCAGCCCCCAGGGAGGGAGAAACATTCAGTACTTC.

The CDR3 bases are TGCGCCAGCAGCTGGACGACAGGGGCCGTCTACGAGCAGTACTTC. This gives the protein CASSWTTGAVYEQYF. The genes are TRBV5-1 and TRBJ2-7, with 8 bases lining up with TRBD1. The V and J ends lost 3 bases and 3 bases, in that order; junction bases with no gene match: 8. The CDR3 runs to 15 residues. The V gene's germline CDR1 is SGHRS and CDR2 YFSETQ. The full variable domain, completed using reference TRBV5-1 and TRBJ2-7, is KAGVTQTPRYLIKTRGQQVTLSCSPISGHRSVSWYQQTPGQGLQFLFEYFSETQRNKGNFPGRFSGRQFSNSRSEMNVSTLELGDSALYLCASSWTTGAVYEQYFGPGTRLTVT.

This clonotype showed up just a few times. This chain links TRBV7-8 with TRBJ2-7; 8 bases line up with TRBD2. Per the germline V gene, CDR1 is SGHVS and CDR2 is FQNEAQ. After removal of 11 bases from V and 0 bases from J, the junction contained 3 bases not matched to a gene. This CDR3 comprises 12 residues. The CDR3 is CASGGVSYEQYF. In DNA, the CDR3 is TGTGCCTCCGGGGGGGTCTCCTACGAGCAGTACTTC.

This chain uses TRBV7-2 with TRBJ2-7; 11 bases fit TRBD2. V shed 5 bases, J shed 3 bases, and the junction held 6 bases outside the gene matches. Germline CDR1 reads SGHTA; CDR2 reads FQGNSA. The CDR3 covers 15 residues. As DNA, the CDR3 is TGTGCCAGCAGCCCTGGGACTAGCGGTATCTACGAGCAGTACTTC. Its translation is CASSPGTSGIYEQYF.

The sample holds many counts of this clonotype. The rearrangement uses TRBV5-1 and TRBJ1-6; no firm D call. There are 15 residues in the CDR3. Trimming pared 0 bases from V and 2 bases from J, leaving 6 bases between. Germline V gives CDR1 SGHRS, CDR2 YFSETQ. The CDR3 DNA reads TGCGCCAGCAGCTTGGCCGCGGCCTATAATTCACCCCTCCACTTT. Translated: CASSLAAAYNSPLHF.

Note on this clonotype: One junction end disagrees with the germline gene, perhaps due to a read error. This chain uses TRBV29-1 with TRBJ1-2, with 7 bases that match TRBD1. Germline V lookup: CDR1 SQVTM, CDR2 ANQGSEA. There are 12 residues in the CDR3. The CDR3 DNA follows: TGCAGCGTTGAGACAGGGAACTATGGCGACACCTTC. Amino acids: CSVETGNYGDTF.